This T cell receptor beta chain was profiled in a study of blood T cell repertoires in COVID-19. The CDR3 covers 15 residues. The V end was cut by 4 bases, the J end by 6 bases, with 18 bases between. CDR1 is WSHSY and CDR2 is SAAADI in the germline V gene. Clones were read by immunoSEQ multiplex PCR, and TCRdb kept only the in-frame ones, dropping some. The sample records tens of thousands of clones, roughly 86% being singletons. The chain combines TRBV10-2 with TRBJ1-2; unclear D gene. The TCR comes from a man between 65 and 80 years old with acute or convalescent COVID-19. Sequences were obtained from peripheral blood. CDR3 region: CASSGATVITDGYTF. As DNA, the CDR3 is TGCGCCAGCAGTGGGGCGACGGTAATAACAGATGGCTACACCTTC.